These 13 T cell receptor beta chains originate from one sample sequenced in a study of blood T cells in healthy people across ages. A J-beta primer mix and a sample-barcoded 5' primer were used in a second PCR of about 6 to 12 cycles. TCRdb used MiXCR to reprocess the 5' RACE reads, holding one entry per CDR3 protein. The sample shows about 590,000 distinct CDR3 sequences, about 30% of them seen only once. The sample consisted of blood. Every receptor here comes from a woman of 80 years or more in good health.

This clonotype showed up just once. The chain uses TRBV6-2 or TRBV6-3 and TRBJ1-5; 7 positions match TRBD1. CDR1 is MNHEY, CDR2 SVGEGT, per germline. This CDR3 is built from 14 residues. Unmatched junction bases numbered 4, after V lost 4 bases and J lost 4 bases. The DNA of the CDR3 is TGTGCCAGCAGTTCTACGGACAGGAATCAGCCCCAGCATTTT. Residues: CASSSTDRNQPQHF.

This clonotype has at least ten counts. V gene TRBV7-2 combines with J gene TRBJ2-1; D is uncertain. This CDR3 region has 14 residues. Germline V gene data show CDR1 as SGHTA and CDR2 as FQGNSA. The ends were cut back, 3 bases at V and 4 bases at J, with 10 bases in the middle. CDR3 DNA sequence: TGTGCCAGCAGCTTGGGCTCTGCTTACAATGAGCAGTTCTTC. Its protein product is CASSLGSAYNEQFF.

This clonotype was observed many times. This rearrangement joins TRBV7-9 to TRBJ1-1; no clear D. Germline loops: CDR1 SEHNR, CDR2 FQNEAQ (reference sequence). V was trimmed by 1 base and J by 5 bases, leaving 11 bases between them. This CDR3 contains 14 residues. DNA for the CDR3: TGTGCCAGCAGCTTAGGTAACCCGGGAACTGAAGCTTTCTTT. Residues: CASSLGNPGTEAFF. The variable domain in full, completed from reference TRBV7-9 and TRBJ1-1, reads DTGVSQNPRHKITKRGQNVTFRCDPISEHNRLYWYRQTLGQGPEFLTYFQNEAQLEKSRLLSDRFSAERPKGSFSTLEIQRTEQGDSAMYLCASSLGNPGTEAFFGQGTRLTVV.

To note about this clonotype: A much more abundant neighbour one base away suggests this may be a read error. This chain uses TRBV3-1 with TRBJ2-7; TRBD2 matches at 7 bases. V was pared by 0 bases and J by 11 bases, with 13 bases of the junction left unmatched. The germline gives CDR1 LGHDT, CDR2 YNNKEL (reference sequence). The CDR3 contains 15 residues. The CDR3 loop reads CASSQDPTSSETKYF. The CDR3 region has the DNA TGTGCCAGCAGCCAAGATCCGACTAGCAGTGAGACCAAGTACTTC.

The rearrangement joins TRBV7-6 to TRBJ2-5; D is perhaps TRBD1 or TRBD2 (5 bases each). CDR1 and CDR2 (germline): SGHVS, FNYEAQ. The V and J ends lost 6 bases and 4 bases respectively, with 15 bases between them. The CDR3 runs 14 residues. CDR3: CASSQGAGGETQYF. CDR3 sequence (DNA): TGTGCCAGCAGTCAGGGCGCAGGAGGAGAGACCCAGTACTTC.

The sample holds many counts of this clonotype. The chain is built from TRBV7-2 and TRBJ2-5; D might be TRBD2 (5 bases). CDR1 is SGHTA, CDR2 FQGNSA, per germline. This CDR3 has 14 amino acids. V lost 5 bases and J lost 5, with 15 bases in between. Here the CDR3 DNA reads TGTGCCAGCAGCACGAGGGCTACGGGGGAGACCCAGTACTTC. Translated: CASSTRATGETQYF.

This clonotype was seen repeatedly, ten times or more. The rearrangement joins TRBV29-1 to TRBJ2-6; D gene uncertain. Germline lookup yields CDR1 SQVTM and CDR2 ANQGSEA. V dropped 6 bases and J dropped 0 bases, with 6 bases sitting between them. CDR3 length: 13 residues. The CDR3 is CSVWLSGANVLTF. DNA of the CDR3: TGCAGCGTCTGGCTCTCTGGGGCCAACGTCCTGACTTTC.

This clonotype came up many times. The chain couples TRBV29-1 to TRBJ1-1; 7 bases line up with TRBD1. This CDR3 region has 14 residues. Trimming removed 5 bases from V and 3 bases from J; junction bases left unmatched: 9. Germline CDR1 is SQVTM and CDR2 is ANQGSEA. The CDR3 here is CSVKTQGVYTEAFF. In DNA form, the CDR3 reads TGCAGCGTTAAGACTCAGGGGGTATACACTGAAGCTTTCTTT.

The chain uses TRBV29-1 and TRBJ1-2, with 8 bases fitting TRBD1. Germline lookup yields CDR1 SQVTM and CDR2 ANQGSEA. CDR3 size: 14 residues. V was pared by 1 base and J by 3 bases, with 4 bases of the junction left unmatched. Here the CDR3 reads CSVEGQGAHYGYTF. The CDR3 nucleotides are TGCAGCGTTGAAGGTCAGGGGGCCCACTATGGCTACACCTTC.

This clonotype has more than one count but fewer than ten. V is TRBV18 and J is TRBJ2-1; 12 nucleotides match TRBD1. The CDR3 runs 15 residues. Germline CDR1 reads KGHSH; CDR2 reads LQKENI. J gave up 9 bases and V 3 bases, and 6 bases lay outside the gene matches. This CDR3 reads CASSPGTGGLGEQFF. The CDR3 DNA is TGTGCCAGCTCACCCGGGACAGGGGGCTTAGGTGAGCAGTTCTTC.

This clonotype was observed at least ten times. The chain uses TRBV7-2 and TRBJ1-4; D is undetermined. V lost 5 bases to trimming and J lost 7 bases, with 17 bases between them. The length of the CDR3 is 15 residues. The germline gives CDR1 SGHTA, CDR2 FQGNSA. DNA of the CDR3: TGTGCCAGCAGCCCGGCATCCGGGCGTACTGAAAAACTGTTTTTT. Translated: CASSPASGRTEKLFF.

This clonotype came up a few times. This sequence joins TRBV5-1 and TRBJ2-2; 10 bases align to TRBD1. The germline V gene encodes CDR1 SGHRS and CDR2 YFSETQ. J gave up 0 bases and V 3 bases, and 8 bases lay outside the gene matches. This CDR3 contains 18 residues. CDR3 sequence (DNA): TGCGCCAGCAGCTACAAGATAGGACAGGGGGCGAACACCGGGGAGCTGTTTTTT. It translates to CASSYKIGQGANTGELFF.

This clonotype was seen only a few times. The J gene is TRBJ2-5, the V gene TRBV2; the match to TRBD1 covers 9 bases. In germline, CDR1 is SNHLY, CDR2 FYNNEI. V trimming: 7 bases; J trimming: 3 bases; junction bases outside the gene matches: 9. The CDR3 contains 15 residues. The CDR3 sequence: CASTLDRGLEETQYF. DNA of the CDR3: TGTGCCAGCACTCTGGACAGGGGATTGGAAGAGACCCAGTACTTC.